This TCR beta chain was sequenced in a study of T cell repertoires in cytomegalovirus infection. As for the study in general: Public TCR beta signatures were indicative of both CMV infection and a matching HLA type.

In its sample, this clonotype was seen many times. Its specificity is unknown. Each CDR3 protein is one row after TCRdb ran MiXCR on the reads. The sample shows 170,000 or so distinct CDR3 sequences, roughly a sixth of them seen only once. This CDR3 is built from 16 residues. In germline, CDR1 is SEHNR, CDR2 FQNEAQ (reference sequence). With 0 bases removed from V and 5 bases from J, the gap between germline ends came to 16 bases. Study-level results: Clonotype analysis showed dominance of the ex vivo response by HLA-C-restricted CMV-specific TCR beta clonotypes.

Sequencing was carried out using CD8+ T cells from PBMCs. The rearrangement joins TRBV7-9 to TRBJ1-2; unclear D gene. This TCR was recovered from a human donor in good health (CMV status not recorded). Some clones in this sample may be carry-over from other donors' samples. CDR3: CASSLAREGLRYGYTF. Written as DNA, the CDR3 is TGTGCCAGCAGCTTAGCGCGAGAAGGGCTTAGATATGGCTACACCTTC. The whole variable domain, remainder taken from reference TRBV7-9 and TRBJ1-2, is DTGVSQNPRHKITKRGQNVTFRCDPISEHNRLYWYRQTLGQGPEFLTYFQNEAQLEKSRLLSDRFSAERPKGSFSTLEIQRTEQGDSAMYLCASSLAREGLRYGYTFGSGTRLTVV.